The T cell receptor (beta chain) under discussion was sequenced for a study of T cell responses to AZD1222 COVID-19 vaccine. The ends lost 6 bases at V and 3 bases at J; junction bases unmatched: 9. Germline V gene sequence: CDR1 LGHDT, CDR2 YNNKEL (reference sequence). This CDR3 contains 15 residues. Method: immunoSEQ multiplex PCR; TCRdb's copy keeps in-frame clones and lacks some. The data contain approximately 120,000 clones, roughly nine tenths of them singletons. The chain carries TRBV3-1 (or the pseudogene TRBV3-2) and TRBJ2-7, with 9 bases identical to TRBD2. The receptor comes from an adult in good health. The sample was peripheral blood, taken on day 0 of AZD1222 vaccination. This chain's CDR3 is CASSLAAGGSYEQYF. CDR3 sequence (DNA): TGTGCCAGCAGTTTGGCAGCGGGGGGCAGCTACGAGCAGTACTTC.